This T cell receptor (beta chain) was profiled in a study of blood T cell repertoires in COVID-19. Clones were read by immunoSEQ multiplex PCR, and TCRdb kept only the in-frame ones, dropping some. The table lists a few hundred thousand clones, 85% to 90% of them singletons. Patients at the Seattle site were enrolled during active infection and followed longitudinally. The junction had 9 bases not matched to a gene; V was cut back by 8 bases and J by 3 bases. This CDR3 is built from 15 residues. The germline V gene encodes CDR1 SGHTA and CDR2 FQGNSA. Sequencing input: peripheral blood. V usage is TRBV7-2 and J usage is TRBJ2-1, with TRBD2 matching over 8 bases. The source of this sequence is a woman aged 60-75 years with COVID-19, enrolled during active disease. In DNA form, the CDR3 reads TGTGCCAGCGGAACTAGCGGATCATACTACAATGAGCAGTTCTTC. Its translation is CASGTSGSYYNEQFF.